This T cell receptor (beta chain) was recovered during a study of identical twins. The study, taken as a whole, reports: Beta clonotypes that were abundant in cord blood contained fewer insertions, a pattern absent from memory repertoires. Possibly, invariant MAIT and iNKT cells partly confounded zero-insertion analyses.

V lost 4 bases, J lost 1 base, and 5 bases stayed unmatched. Germline V gene data show CDR1 as SEHNR and CDR2 as FQNEAQ (reference sequence). There are 16 residues in the CDR3. About this clonotype itself: Its matching antigen is unknown.

A universal primer binding site was introduced by template switching. The final cDNA contained unique molecular identifiers. MiXCR was run by TCRdb on the 5' RACE reads, yielding one entry per CDR3 protein. Of 600,000 to 850,000 distinct CDR3 sequences listed, 15% to 20% are singletons. The same specimen was also included in a second study, on T cells expressing NK-cell markers.

The chain carries TRBV7-9 and TRBJ2-2; 8 bases fit TRBD2. The source material was PBMCs. This TCR came from a woman between 18 and 29 years old in good health. The CDR3 spells CASSSPGGMNTGELFF. The CDR3 DNA is TGTGCCAGCAGCTCCCCGGGGGGGATGAACACCGGGGAGCTGTTTTTT.